One and the same sample provided the 26 T cell receptor beta chains below, sequenced in a study of sequential checkpoint blockade in melanoma. Treatment denoted: randomized to nivolumab then ipilimumab (arm A) or the reverse (arm B). Libraries were prepared by immunoSEQ multiplex PCR; TCRdb keeps only in-frame clonotypes and omits some of them. Of under 9,500 clones listed, about 50% were seen once; the top ten hold more than 35%. Source: CD8+ T cells sorted from blood (inferred from file names), taken from a patient given nivolumab and ipilimumab in sequence. These receptors were obtained from a human donor with melanoma.

On this clone: This specimen includes other DNA sequences encoding the same CDR3. This chain links TRBV7-2 with TRBJ2-7; 9 nucleotides align to TRBD1. There are 13 residues in the CDR3. With V trimmed by 3 bases and J by 7 bases, 4 bases remained unmatched. CDR1 SGHTA and CDR2 FQGNSA come from the germline V gene. The CDR3: CASSLTGTGEQYF. CDR3 in DNA: TGTGCCAGCAGCTTGACGGGGACAGGGGAGCAGTACTTC.

The genes are TRBV9 and TRBJ2-3, with a tentative D call TRBD2 (6 bases). Trimming took 0 bases from V and 13 from J, leaving 15 bases between them. CDR3 length equals 13 residues. Germline V gene sequence: CDR1 SGDLS, CDR2 YYNGEE. DNA for the CDR3: TGTGCCAGCAGCGTAGGGGACTTCACCTTGGAGTATTTT. Translating it yields CASSVGDFTLEYF.

This clone occurred a few times. The gene calls are TRBV4-2 and TRBJ2-7; 9 bases align to TRBD2. The V and J ends lost 0 bases and 0 bases, in that order; junction bases with no gene match: 12. Germline-derived CDR1 and CDR2 are LGHNA and YNFKEQ. There are 19 residues in the CDR3. CDR3 loop: CASSQDLWLAGSSSYEQYF. CDR3 nucleotide sequence: TGTGCCAGCAGCCAAGATCTGTGGCTAGCGGGGTCTAGCTCCTACGAGCAGTACTTC.

The V and J genes are TRBV6-4 and TRBJ2-7; D call uncertain. CDR3 length: 14 amino acids. CDR1 is MRHNA, CDR2 SNTAGT, per germline. The V end was cut by 2 bases, the J end by 2 bases, with 10 bases between. The DNA of the CDR3 is TGTGCCAGCAGTGACCGGGTCGCTACCTACGAGCAGTACTTC. Translating it yields CASSDRVATYEQYF.

The chain has TRBV4-3 and TRBJ2-3; TRBD2 agrees at 7 bases. CDR1 and CDR2 from the germline V gene are LGHNA and YSLEER. The CDR3 covers 16 residues. V was pared by 0 bases and J by 4 bases, with 7 bases of the junction left unmatched. The DNA of the CDR3 is TGCGCCAGCAGCCAAGACGCGGGAGCTTACGCAGATACGCAGTATTTT. Translation gives CASSQDAGAYADTQYF.

The V call is TRBV6-1, the J call TRBJ2-7, with D maybe TRBD2 (6 bases). The germline V and J ends were trimmed by 4 bases and 6 bases, with 16 bases remaining between them. Germline values: CDR1 MNHNS, CDR2 SASEGT. The CDR3 contains 14 residues. The CDR3 DNA reads as TGTGCCAGCAGTGGGGGGTCGCGGGGTGCCGAGCAGTACTTC. Amino acids: CASSGGSRGAEQYF.

The V and J genes are TRBV28 and TRBJ1-1; 9 nucleotides match TRBD1. Germline CDR1 is MDHEN and CDR2 is SYDVKM. After removal of 1 base from V and 7 bases from J, the junction contained 7 bases not matched to a gene. The CDR3 has 15 residues. Here the CDR3 DNA reads TGTGCCAGCAGTTTATACGAAGGACAGGGGCTTGAAGCTTTCTTT. The encoded protein is CASSLYEGQGLEAFF.

The gene calls are TRBV9 and TRBJ1-1; 7 bases line up with TRBD1. The ends lost 4 bases at V and 6 bases at J; junction bases unmatched: 15. Germline V gene data show CDR1 as SGDLS and CDR2 as YYNGEE. The CDR3 consists of 16 residues. CDR3 in amino acids: CASSNPPQGKSPEAFF. The CDR3 DNA is TGTGCCAGCAGCAATCCACCACAGGGGAAATCCCCTGAAGCTTTCTTT.

This clone turned up a few times. This chain joins TRBV7-9 and TRBJ1-4; D not certain. In germline, CDR1 is SEHNR, CDR2 FQNEAQ (reference sequence). The CDR3 totals 15 residues. V dropped 3 bases and J dropped 0 bases, with 8 bases sitting between them. CDR3 loop: CASSLISSTNEKLFF. CDR3 DNA sequence: TGTGCCAGCAGCTTGATTAGTTCAACTAATGAAAAACTGTTTTTT.

V gene TRBV7-9 combines with J gene TRBJ1-2; D not resolved. This CDR3 is 15 amino acids long. CDR1 and CDR2 (germline): SEHNR, FQNEAQ (reference sequence). V was shortened by 5 bases and J by 2 bases, with 15 bases between the two germline ends. CDR3 amino acids: CASSQEFAENYGYTF. The CDR3 region has the DNA TGTGCCAGCAGCCAAGAGTTCGCGGAAAACTATGGCTACACCTTC.

In the case of this clone: At one end the junction does not follow the germline gene, possibly because of a read error. The V and J genes are TRBV5-8 and TRBJ1-4; D remains unclear. CDR1 SGHTS and CDR2 YDEGEE come from the germline V gene. This CDR3 spans 14 amino acids. The chain's CDR3 is CASSQKTSGEKLFF. The CDR3 region has the DNA TGCGCCAGCAGCCAAAAGACGTCAGGTGAAAAACTGTTTTTT.

This clone was seen a single time. J is TRBJ1-3 and V is TRBV6-5; no firm D call. The CDR3 extends over 14 amino acids. The V gene lost 4 bases and the J gene lost 0 bases, with 7 bases spanning the gap. Germline V gene lookup returns CDR1 MNHEY and CDR2 SVGAGI. CDR3 DNA: TGTGCCAGCAGTTCAGGTTTCTCTGGAAACACCATATATTTT. Its protein product is CASSSGFSGNTIYF.

This rearrangement joins TRBV29-1 to TRBJ2-7; D gene ambiguous. From germline, CDR1 is SQVTM and CDR2 ANQGSEA. This CDR3 is 10 amino acids long. Trimming removed 3 bases at V and 6 bases at J, with 6 bases between. The CDR3 nucleotides read TGCAGCGTTGACAACGGCGAGCAGTACTTC. Protein: CSVDNGEQYF.

The chain links TRBV4-3 to TRBJ2-5, with 9 bases aligning to TRBD1. The CDR3 totals 15 residues. Germline V gives CDR1 LGHNA, CDR2 YSLEER. Trimming took 2 bases from V and 3 from J; bases not matched to a gene: 4. CDR3 coding DNA: TGCGCCAGCAGCCAAATTGACAGGGGGGAAGAGACCCAGTACTTC. Translated: CASSQIDRGEETQYF.

This clone occurred a few times. The genes are TRBV11-2 and TRBJ2-3, with TRBD1 identical over 7 bases. Germline assignment: CDR1 SGHAT and CDR2 FQNNGV. There are 16 residues in the CDR3. The J segment lost 5 bases and the V segment lost 3 bases, leaving 11 bases of the junction unmatched. CDR3 sequence reads: CASSFLLQGVGDTQYF. CDR3 DNA sequence: TGTGCCAGCAGCTTCCTTTTGCAGGGGGTGGGAGATACGCAGTATTTT.

The chain links TRBV7-6 to TRBJ1-2; 8 bases line up with TRBD1. Germline V lookup: CDR1 SGHVS, CDR2 FNYEAQ. The CDR3 contains 15 residues. Trimming took 1 base from V and 4 from J; bases not matched to a gene: 5. The CDR3 DNA reads as TGTGCCAGCAGCTTAGAGCGACAGGGGAGCTATGGCTACACCTTC. Protein sequence: CASSLERQGSYGYTF.

This clone was seen only a few times. The chain is built from TRBV7-9 and TRBJ2-7, with 10 bases fitting TRBD1. Unmatched junction bases numbered 4, after V lost 5 bases and J lost 3 bases. Germline lookup yields CDR1 SEHNR and CDR2 FQNEAQ (reference sequence). The CDR3 spans 14 residues. CDR3 residues: CASSPRTGGYEQYF. The CDR3, as DNA: TGTGCCAGCAGCCCCAGGACAGGGGGCTACGAGCAGTACTTC.

The genes are TRBV4-3 and TRBJ1-1; possible D gene TRBD1, 6 bases. The V gene lost 0 bases and the J gene lost 4 bases, with 18 bases spanning the gap. Germline loops: CDR1 LGHNA, CDR2 YSLEER. The length of the CDR3 is 17 residues. The chain's CDR3 is CASSQDRTVGSVTEAFF. In nucleotides, the CDR3 is TGCGCCAGCAGCCAAGATCGGACAGTCGGTAGCGTCACTGAAGCTTTCTTT.

The V call is TRBV5-6, the J call TRBJ2-7; tentatively, D is TRBD2 (6 bases). The CDR3 runs to 15 residues. The V and J ends lost 0 bases and 1 base respectively, with 11 bases between them. From germline, CDR1 is SGHDT and CDR2 YYEEEE. The chain's CDR3 is CASSLGGGESYEQYF. Here the CDR3 DNA reads TGTGCCAGCAGCTTGGGTGGAGGGGAGTCCTACGAGCAGTACTTC.

This sequence joins TRBV27 and TRBJ2-7, with 8 positions matching TRBD2. The CDR3 consists of 15 residues. The germline gives CDR1 MNHEY, CDR2 SMNVEV (reference sequence). With V trimmed by 3 bases and J by 2 bases, 6 bases remained unmatched. The CDR3 bases are TGTGCCAGCAGTTTTACTAGCGGACTTGCCTACGAGCAGTACTTC. This sequence encodes CASSFTSGLAYEQYF.

This clone was counted only a few times. This chain joins TRBV4-1 and TRBJ2-1; tentatively, D is TRBD2 (6 bases). The CDR3 runs 15 residues. V was clipped by 6 bases and J by 7 bases, with 19 bases between them. The germline CDR1 and CDR2 sequences are MGHRA and YSYEKL. In DNA form, the CDR3 reads TGCGCCAGCAGGCATCGGGAGACGGGGGATAATGAGCAGTTCTTC. Protein product: CASRHRETGDNEQFF.

The V call is TRBV5-1, the J call TRBJ2-1; TRBD2 is a possible D gene (5 bases). The CDR3 sequence is 16 residues long. CDR1 and CDR2 (germline): SGHRS, YFSETQ. The germline V and J ends were trimmed by 1 base and 0 bases, with 11 bases remaining between them. The CDR3 nucleotides read TGCGCCAGCAGCTTGCGGCCGGGGAACTCCTACAATGAGCAGTTCTTC. It encodes CASSLRPGNSYNEQFF.

This chain uses TRBV7-3 with TRBJ2-2; 11 bases are a match to TRBD2. Germline assignment: CDR1 SGHTA and CDR2 FQGTGA. CDR3 length equals 17 residues. The trim removed 0 bases at V and 4 bases at J, leaving 4 bases unmatched. CDR3: CASSLTPGLAVTGELFF. CDR3 sequence (DNA): TGTGCCAGCAGCTTAACCCCGGGACTAGCGGTCACCGGGGAGCTGTTTTTT. The whole variable domain, remainder taken from reference TRBV7-3 and TRBJ2-2, is GAGVSQTPSNKVTEKGKYVELRCDPISGHTALYWYRQSLGQGPEFLIYFQGTGAADDSGLPNDRFFAVRPEGSVSTLKIQRTERGDSAVYLCASSLTPGLAVTGELFFGEGSRLTVL.

On this clone: The junction does not match germline at one end; this may be a read error. The chain is built from TRBV6-6 and TRBJ2-7; possible D gene TRBD2, 6 bases. The CDR3 loop spans 12 amino acids. CDR1 MNHNY and CDR2 SVGAGI come from the germline V gene (reference sequence). CDR3 nucleotide sequence: TGTGCCAGCAGCCGACTGGGTACTAGCACGATCTTC. Translation: CASSRLGTSTIF.

The genes are TRBV7-2 and TRBJ1-5; 8 positions agree with TRBD1. Germline V lookup: CDR1 SGHTA, CDR2 FQGNSA. V dropped 5 bases and J dropped 6; count of bases not matched to a gene: 9. The CDR3 has 15 amino acids. The DNA of the CDR3 is TGTGCCAGCAGCCACCCGGACAGGGACCCTCAGCCCCAGCATTTT. This gives the protein CASSHPDRDPQPQHF.

This clone has more than one count but fewer than ten. The chain couples TRBV7-9 to TRBJ2-1; TRBD1 matches at 8 bases. The CDR3 sequence is 15 residues long. The junction had 4 bases not matched to a gene; V was cut back by 1 base and J by 5 bases. Germline assignment: CDR1 SEHNR and CDR2 FQNEAQ (reference sequence). The CDR3 protein is CASSLGRGLDNEQFF. CDR3 sequence (DNA): TGTGCCAGCAGCTTAGGCAGGGGGCTCGACAATGAGCAGTTCTTC.